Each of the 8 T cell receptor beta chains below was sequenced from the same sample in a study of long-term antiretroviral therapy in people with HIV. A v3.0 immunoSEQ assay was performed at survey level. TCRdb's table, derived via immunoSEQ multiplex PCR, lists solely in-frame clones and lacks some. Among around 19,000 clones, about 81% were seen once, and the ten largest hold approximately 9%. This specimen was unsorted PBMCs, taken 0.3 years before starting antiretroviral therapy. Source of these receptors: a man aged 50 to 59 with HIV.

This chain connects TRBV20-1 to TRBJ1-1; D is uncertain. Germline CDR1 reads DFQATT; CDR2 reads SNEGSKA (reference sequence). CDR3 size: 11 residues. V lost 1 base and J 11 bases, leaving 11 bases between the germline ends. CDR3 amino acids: CSARGRFEAFF. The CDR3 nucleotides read TGCAGTGCTAGAGGGCGATTTGAGGCTTTCTTT.

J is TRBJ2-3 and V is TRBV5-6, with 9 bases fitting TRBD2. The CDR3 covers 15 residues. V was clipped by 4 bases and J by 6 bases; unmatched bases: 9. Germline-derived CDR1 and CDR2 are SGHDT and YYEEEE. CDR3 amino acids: CASSPRLAGRDTQYF. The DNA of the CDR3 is TGTGCCAGCAGCCCCCGGCTAGCGGGGCGGGATACGCAGTATTTT.

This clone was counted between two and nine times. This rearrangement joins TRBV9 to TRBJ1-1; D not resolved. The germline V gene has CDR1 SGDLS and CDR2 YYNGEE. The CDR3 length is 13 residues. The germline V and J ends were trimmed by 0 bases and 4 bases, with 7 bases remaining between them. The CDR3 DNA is TGTGCCAGCAGCGTAGATCACGTCACTGAAGCTTTCTTT. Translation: CASSVDHVTEAFF.

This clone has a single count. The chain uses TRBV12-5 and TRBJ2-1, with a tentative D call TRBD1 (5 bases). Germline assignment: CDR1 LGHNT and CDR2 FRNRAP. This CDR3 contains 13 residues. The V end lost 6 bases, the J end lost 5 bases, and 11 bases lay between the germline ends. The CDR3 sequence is CASGRDRNNEQFF. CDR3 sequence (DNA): TGTGCTAGTGGACGCGACAGAAACAATGAGCAGTTCTTC.

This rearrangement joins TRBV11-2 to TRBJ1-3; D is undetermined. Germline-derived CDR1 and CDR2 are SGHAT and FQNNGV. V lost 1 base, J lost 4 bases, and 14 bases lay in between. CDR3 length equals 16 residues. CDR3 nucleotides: TGTGCCAGCAGCTTAGGATTTACCGTGTCAGGAAACACCATATATTTT. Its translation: CASSLGFTVSGNTIYF.

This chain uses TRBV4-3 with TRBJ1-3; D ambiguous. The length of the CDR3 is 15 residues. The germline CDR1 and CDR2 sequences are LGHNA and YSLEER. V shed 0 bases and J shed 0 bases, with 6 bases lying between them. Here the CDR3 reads CASSQDLGSGNTIYF. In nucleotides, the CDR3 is TGCGCCAGCAGCCAAGATCTGGGCTCTGGAAACACCATATATTTT.

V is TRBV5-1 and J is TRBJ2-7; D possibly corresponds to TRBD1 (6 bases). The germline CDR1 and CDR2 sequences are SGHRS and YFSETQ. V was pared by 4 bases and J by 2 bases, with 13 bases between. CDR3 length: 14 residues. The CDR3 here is CASSALQGPYEQYF. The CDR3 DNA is TGCGCCAGCAGCGCCCTTCAGGGGCCCTACGAGCAGTACTTC.

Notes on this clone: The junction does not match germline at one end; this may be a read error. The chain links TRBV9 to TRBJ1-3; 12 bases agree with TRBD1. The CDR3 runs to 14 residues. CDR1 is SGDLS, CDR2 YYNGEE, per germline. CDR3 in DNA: TGTGCCAGCAGCAACCTCCAAGGGACAGGGGGCTTGCATTTT. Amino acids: CASSNLQGTGGLHF.